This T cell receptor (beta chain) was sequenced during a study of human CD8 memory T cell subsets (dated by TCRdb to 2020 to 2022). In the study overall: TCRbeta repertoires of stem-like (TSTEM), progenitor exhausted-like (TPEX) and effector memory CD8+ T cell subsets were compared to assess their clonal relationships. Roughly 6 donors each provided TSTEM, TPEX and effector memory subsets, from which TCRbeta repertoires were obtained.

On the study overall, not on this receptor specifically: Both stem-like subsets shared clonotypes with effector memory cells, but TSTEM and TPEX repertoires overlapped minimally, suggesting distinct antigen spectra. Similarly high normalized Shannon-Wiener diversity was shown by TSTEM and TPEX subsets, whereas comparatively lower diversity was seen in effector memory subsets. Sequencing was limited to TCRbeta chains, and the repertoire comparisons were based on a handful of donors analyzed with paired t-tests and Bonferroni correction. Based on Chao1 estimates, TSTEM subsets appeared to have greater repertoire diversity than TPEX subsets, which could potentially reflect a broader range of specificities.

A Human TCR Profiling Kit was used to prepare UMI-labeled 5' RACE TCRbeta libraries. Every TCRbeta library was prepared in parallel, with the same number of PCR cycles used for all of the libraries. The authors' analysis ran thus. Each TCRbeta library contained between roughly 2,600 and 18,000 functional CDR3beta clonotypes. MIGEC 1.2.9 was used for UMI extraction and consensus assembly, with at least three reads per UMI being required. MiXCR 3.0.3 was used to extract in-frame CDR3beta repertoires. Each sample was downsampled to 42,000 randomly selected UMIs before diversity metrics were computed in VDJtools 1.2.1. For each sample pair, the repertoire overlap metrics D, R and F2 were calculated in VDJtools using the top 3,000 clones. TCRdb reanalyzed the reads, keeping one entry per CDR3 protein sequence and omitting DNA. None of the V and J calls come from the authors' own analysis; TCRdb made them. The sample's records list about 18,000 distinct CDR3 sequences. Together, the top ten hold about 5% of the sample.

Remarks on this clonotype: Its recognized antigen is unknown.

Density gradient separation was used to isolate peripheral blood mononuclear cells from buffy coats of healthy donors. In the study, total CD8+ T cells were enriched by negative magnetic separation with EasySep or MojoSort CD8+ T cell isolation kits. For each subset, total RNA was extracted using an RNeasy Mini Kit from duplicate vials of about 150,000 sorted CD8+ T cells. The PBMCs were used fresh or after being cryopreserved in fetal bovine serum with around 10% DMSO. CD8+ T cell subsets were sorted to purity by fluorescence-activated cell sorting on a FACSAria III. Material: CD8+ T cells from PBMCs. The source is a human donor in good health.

This receptor carries the CDR3 CSVTWTSSHEQYF. Recombination joined TRBV29-1 with TRBJ2-7; with no DNA, the TCRdb D assignment of TRBD1 cannot be verified. There are 13 amino acids in the CDR3, from cysteine to phenylalanine inclusive. This entry has no DNA. CDR1 and CDR2, per the germline V gene, are SQVTM and ANQGSEA.